The present T cell receptor beta chain was sequenced within a study of cytomegalovirus exposure and HLA in healthy donors. Notes on this clone: Its matching antigen is unknown.

Primers included in the PCR were 60 Vbeta and 13 Jbeta primers. The repertoire was sequenced with immunoSEQ multiplex PCR; TCRdb's copy has only in-frame clones and lacks some. The sample holds roughly 140,000 clones, 60% to 80% seen once. From germline, CDR1 is SGHRS and CDR2 YFSETQ. V lost 0 bases to trimming and J lost 3 bases; unmatched junction nucleotides: 9. This CDR3 is 16 amino acids long. Study-wide results and limits: Per published reports, the classifier diagnosed cytomegalovirus status with high specificity and sensitivity.

The receptor was isolated from a male donor in good health and CMV-seronegative. The rearrangement uses TRBV5-1 and TRBJ2-7, with TRBD2 matching over 7 bases. The sequencing sample was made of PBMCs. CDR3 coding DNA: TGCGCCAGCAGCTTGGGGGGACTACTACCCTACTACGAGCAGTACTTC. Translating it yields CASSLGGLLPYYEQYF. The full variable domain, its missing parts supplied by reference TRBV5-1 and TRBJ2-7, is KAGVTQTPRYLIKTRGQQVTLSCSPISGHRSVSWYQQTPGQGLQFLFEYFSETQRNKGNFPGRFSGRQFSNSRSEMNVSTLELGDSALYLCASSLGGLLPYYEQYFGPGTRLTVT.